This TCR beta chain derives from a study of early T cells in non-severe SARS-CoV-2 infection. This clonotype occurred a few times. Germline values: CDR1 SEHNR, CDR2 FQNEAQ (reference sequence). Between the trimmed V and J ends, which lost 5 bases and 5 bases, there was a span of 9 bases. The CDR3 is made up of 12 amino acids. TCRdb used MiXCR to reprocess the 5' RACE reads, holding one entry per CDR3 protein. The sample lists 90,000 to 130,000 distinct CDR3 sequences, 10% to 15% occurring once. This TCR was sampled from an adult who was a healthcare worker with PCR-confirmed SARS-CoV-2 infection or an uninfected control (not recorded which). The chain joins TRBV7-9 to TRBJ2-5, with D hard to call. This specimen consisted of whole blood, obtained at baseline. The CDR3 bases are TGTGCCAGCAGCGCGGCATGGGAGACCCAGTACTTC. Amino acids: CASSAAWETQYF.